Below, one TCR beta chain is given with its context. Its antigen is as yet unknown. Germline V gives CDR1 MGHRA, CDR2 YSYEKL. The CDR3 runs to 15 residues. Trimming shortened V by 0 bases and J by 4 bases, and 12 bases separated the two germline ends. TCRdb passed the reads through MiXCR, listing each CDR3 protein once. Of about 890,000 distinct CDR3 sequences detected, roughly 30% appear once; the ten largest clones hold about 14%. This sample stems from a study of T cell repertoires in cytomegalovirus infection. The source of this sequence is a human donor in good health (CMV status not recorded). Some clones in this sample may be carry-over from other donors' samples. The gene calls are TRBV4-1 and TRBJ2-5; D may be TRBD2 (5 bases). The sequences come from cultured CD8+ T cells from PBMCs, collected from culture after CMV antigen stimulation. The DNA for the CDR3 is TGCGCCAGCAGCCAAGAAGGAGGAGCGTCAGAGACCCAGTACTTC. Its translation is CASSQEGGASETQYF.